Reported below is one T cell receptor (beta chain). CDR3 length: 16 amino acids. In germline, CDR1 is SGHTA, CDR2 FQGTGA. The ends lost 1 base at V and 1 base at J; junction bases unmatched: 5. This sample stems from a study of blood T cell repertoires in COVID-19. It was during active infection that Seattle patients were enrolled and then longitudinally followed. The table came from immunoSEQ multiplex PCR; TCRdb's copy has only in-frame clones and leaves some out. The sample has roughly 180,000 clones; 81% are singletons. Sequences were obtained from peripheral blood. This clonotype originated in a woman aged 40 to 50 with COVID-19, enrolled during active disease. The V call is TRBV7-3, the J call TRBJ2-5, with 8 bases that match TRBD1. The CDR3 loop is CASSLIHRGVQETQYF. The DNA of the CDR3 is TGTGCCAGCAGCTTAATACACAGGGGGGTCCAAGAGACCCAGTACTTC.